This T cell receptor beta chain was identified during a study of glioma-infiltrating T cells after dendritic cell vaccination. Background on the study: Monocyte-derived dendritic cells, cultured approximately 7 days with IL-4 and GM-CSF, were pulsed with autologous tumor lysate.

Turning to this clone: Antigen: not known.

Trimming cost V 1 base and J 4 bases; bases outside gene matches: 11. Germline V CDR1 and CDR2: LNHDA, SQIVND (reference sequence). CDR3 length: 17 amino acids. As for time point: after dendritic cell vaccination, including at tumor progression/relapse. TCRB CDR3 was amplified from 2 ug genomic DNA or less. Produced via immunoSEQ multiplex PCR; TCRdb's table is partial and in-frame only. The sample gives about 65,000 clones, around nine tenths of which show up once; roughly 12% is in the top ten. Study findings and constraints: Longer survival after dendritic cell vaccination followed higher pretreatment TIL content.

This TCR derives from a human donor with glioblastoma. The material was blood, obtained after dendritic cell vaccination. The rearrangement uses TRBV19 and TRBJ1-2; 8 bases map to TRBD1. Here the CDR3 DNA reads TGTGCCAGTAGTATAGTAGGGACAGGAAGATCTAGCTATGGCTACACCTTC. Residues: CASSIVGTGRSSYGYTF.